This T cell receptor beta chain was recorded in a study of shared clonotypes between healthy human individuals. It was at deep level that the assay was run. Sequencing was performed with immunoSEQ multiplex PCR; in TCRdb, only in-frame clones are kept and a portion is missing. The sample lists about 2.3 million clones, 80% to 95% occurring once. After removal of 3 bases from V and 1 base from J, the junction contained 7 bases not matched to a gene. The CDR3 contains 15 residues. In germline, CDR1 is SGHRS, CDR2 YFSETQ. The chain uses TRBV5-1 and TRBJ2-7, with 7 bases fitting TRBD1. This TCR derives from a man in his late teens or twenties in good health. Some clones in this sample may be carry-over from other donors' samples. The sequenced sample was naive CD4+ T cells from PBMCs. The subset denotes: CD45RA+ positively selected. CDR3 nucleotides: TGCGCCAGCAGCTACACAGGGGACAGTTCCTACGAGCAGTACTTC. This gives the protein CASSYTGDSSYEQYF.